Each of the 5 T cell receptor beta chains below was sequenced from the same sample in a study of a mutant IDH1 vaccine in newly diagnosed glioma. TCRdb's table, derived via immunoSEQ multiplex PCR, lists solely in-frame clones and lacks some. The sample lists about 54,000 clones, 84% occurring once. This sample's time point: week 35, safety follow-up. What each vaccine dose contained was 300 ug of mutant IDH1 20-mer peptide, accompanied by topical imiquimod. Their antigens remain unidentified. Sequenced material: PBMCs, taken from a glioma patient whose treatment included an IDH1 peptide vaccine. These receptors were taken from a young woman with glioma.

The chain joins TRBV28 to TRBJ1-1; a weak D match, TRBD1 (6 bases). Trimming removed 5 bases at V and 2 bases at J, with 12 bases between. CDR3 length: 14 residues. Germline assignment: CDR1 MDHEN and CDR2 SYDVKM. CDR3 nucleotide sequence: TGTGCCAGCAGTCCTCCGGGGGGCAACACTGAAGCTTTCTTT. As protein: CASSPPGGNTEAFF.

This clone has a single count. The chain employs TRBV6-4 and TRBJ2-3, with 9 positions matching TRBD1. Looked up from germline, CDR1 is MRHNA and CDR2 is SNTAGT. V lost 5 bases, J lost 1 base, and 7 bases stayed unmatched. CDR3 length: 16 amino acids. The CDR3 region has the DNA TGTGCCAGCAGTAAACAGGGGGCTTCCGGCACAGATACGCAGTATTTT. Translating it yields CASSKQGASGTDTQYF.

The chain carries TRBV7-2 and TRBJ2-3; TRBD2 agrees at 8 bases. Trimming cost V 0 bases and J 4 bases; bases outside gene matches: 3. The CDR3 has 15 amino acids. Looked up from germline, CDR1 is SGHTA and CDR2 is FQGNSA. The CDR3 reads CASSLARGGADTQYF. CDR3 DNA sequence: TGTGCCAGCAGCTTAGCCCGGGGGGGCGCAGATACGCAGTATTTT.

This clone was counted only a few times. The chain carries TRBV10-3 and TRBJ1-2; TRBD1 is a possible D gene (6 bases). CDR3 length: 14 amino acids. Trimming took off 0 bases at V and 1 base at J, with 6 bases between the two ends. Germline V CDR1 and CDR2: ENHRY, SYGVKD. The chain's CDR3 is CAISESRGNYGYTF. The CDR3 DNA reads as TGTGCCATCAGTGAGTCCAGGGGTAACTATGGCTACACCTTC.

The chain carries TRBV10-3 and TRBJ2-2; 8 nucleotides agree with TRBD1. V lost 6 bases to trimming and J lost 4 bases; unmatched junction nucleotides: 13. The V gene's germline CDR1 is ENHRY and CDR2 SYGVKD. This CDR3 spans 17 amino acids. The CDR3 here is CAIRTGTGEFFTGELFF. CDR3 in DNA: TGTGCCATCAGAACCGGGACAGGAGAATTTTTCACCGGGGAGCTGTTTTTT.